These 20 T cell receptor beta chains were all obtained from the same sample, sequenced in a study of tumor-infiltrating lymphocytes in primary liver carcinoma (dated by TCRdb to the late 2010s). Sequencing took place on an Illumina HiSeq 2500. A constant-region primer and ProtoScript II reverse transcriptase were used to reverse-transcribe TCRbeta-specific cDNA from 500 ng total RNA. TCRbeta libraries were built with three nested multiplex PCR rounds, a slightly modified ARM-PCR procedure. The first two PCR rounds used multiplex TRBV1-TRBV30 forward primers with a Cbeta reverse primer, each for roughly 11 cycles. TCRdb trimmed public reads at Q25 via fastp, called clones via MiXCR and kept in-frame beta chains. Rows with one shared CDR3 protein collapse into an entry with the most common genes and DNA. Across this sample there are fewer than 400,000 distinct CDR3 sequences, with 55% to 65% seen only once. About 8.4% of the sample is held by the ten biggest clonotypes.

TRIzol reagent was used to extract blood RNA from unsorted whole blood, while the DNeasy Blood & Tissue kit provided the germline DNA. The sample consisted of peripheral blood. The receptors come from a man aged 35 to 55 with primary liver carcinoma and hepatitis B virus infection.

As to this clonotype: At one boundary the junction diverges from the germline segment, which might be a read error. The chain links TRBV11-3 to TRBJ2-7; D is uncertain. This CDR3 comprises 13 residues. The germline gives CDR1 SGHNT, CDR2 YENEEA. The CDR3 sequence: CASSLGGADEHYF. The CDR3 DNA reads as TGTGCCAGCAGCTTAGGAGGTGCGGACGAGCATTACTTC.

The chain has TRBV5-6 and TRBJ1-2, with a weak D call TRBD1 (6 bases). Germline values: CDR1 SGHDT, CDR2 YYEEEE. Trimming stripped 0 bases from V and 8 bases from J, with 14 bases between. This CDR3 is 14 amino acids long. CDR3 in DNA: TGTGCCAGCAGCTTGGGGACAGTGGTCGGGGGCTACACCTTC. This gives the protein CASSLGTVVGGYTF.

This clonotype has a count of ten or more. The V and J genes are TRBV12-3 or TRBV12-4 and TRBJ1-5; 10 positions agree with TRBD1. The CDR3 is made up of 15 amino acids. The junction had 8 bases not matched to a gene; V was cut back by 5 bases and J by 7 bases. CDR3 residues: CASSPDRGREQPQHF. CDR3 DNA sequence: TGTGCCAGCAGTCCTGACAGGGGGCGAGAACAGCCCCAGCATTTT.

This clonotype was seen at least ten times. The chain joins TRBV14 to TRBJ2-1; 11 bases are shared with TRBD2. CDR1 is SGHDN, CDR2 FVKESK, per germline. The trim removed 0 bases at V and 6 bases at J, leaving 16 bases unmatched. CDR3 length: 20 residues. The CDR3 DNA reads TGTGCCAGCAGCCAAGAGGACTATAGCGGGAGGGCCCTGTTGAGCAATGAGCAGTTCTTC. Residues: CASSQEDYSGRALLSNEQFF.

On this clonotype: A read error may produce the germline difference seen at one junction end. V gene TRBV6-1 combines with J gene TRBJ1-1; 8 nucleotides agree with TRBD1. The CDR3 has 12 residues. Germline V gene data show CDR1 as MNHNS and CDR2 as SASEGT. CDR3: CTSRRQGPEAFF. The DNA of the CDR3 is TGTACCAGCAGGAGACAGGGGCCTGAAGCTTTCTTT.

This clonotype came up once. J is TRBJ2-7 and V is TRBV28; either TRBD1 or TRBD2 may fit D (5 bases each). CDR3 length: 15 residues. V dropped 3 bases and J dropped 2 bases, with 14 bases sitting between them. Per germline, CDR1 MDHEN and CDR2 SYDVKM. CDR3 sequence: CASSFTIRDPYEQYF. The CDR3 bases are TGTGCCAGCAGTTTTACCATACGGGACCCCTACGAGCAGTACTTC.

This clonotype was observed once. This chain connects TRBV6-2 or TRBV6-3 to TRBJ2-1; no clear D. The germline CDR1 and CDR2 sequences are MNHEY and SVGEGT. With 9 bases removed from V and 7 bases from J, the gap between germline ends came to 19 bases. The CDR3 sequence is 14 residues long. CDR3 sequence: CARSQDSYRNEQFF. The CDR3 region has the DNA TGTGCCAGGAGTCAAGACTCATACCGGAATGAGCAGTTCTTC.

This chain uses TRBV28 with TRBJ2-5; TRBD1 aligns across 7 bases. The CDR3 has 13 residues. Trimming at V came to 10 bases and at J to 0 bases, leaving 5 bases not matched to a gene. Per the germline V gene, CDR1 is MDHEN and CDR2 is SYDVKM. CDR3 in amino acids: CATGQEYQETQYF. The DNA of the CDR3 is TGTGCCACCGGACAGGAGTACCAAGAGACCCAGTACTTC.

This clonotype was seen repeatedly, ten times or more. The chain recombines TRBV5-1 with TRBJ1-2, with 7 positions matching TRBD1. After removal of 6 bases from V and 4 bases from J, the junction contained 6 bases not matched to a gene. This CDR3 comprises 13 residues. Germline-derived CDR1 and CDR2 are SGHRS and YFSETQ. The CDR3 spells CASTTRDSYGYTF. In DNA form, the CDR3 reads TGCGCCAGCACCACCCGGGACAGCTATGGCTACACCTTC.

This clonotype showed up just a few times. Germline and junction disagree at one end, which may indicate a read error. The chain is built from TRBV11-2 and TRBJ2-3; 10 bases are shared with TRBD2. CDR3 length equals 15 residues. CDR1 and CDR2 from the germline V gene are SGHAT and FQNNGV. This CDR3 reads CASNLEAGGGDTQYF. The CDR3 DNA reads TGTGCCAGCAACTTAGAAGCGGGAGGGGGGGATACGCAGTATTTT.

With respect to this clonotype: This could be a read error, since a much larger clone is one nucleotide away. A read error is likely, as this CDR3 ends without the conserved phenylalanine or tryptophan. The CDR3 sequence: CAIRPGQGNTEAFL. In DNA, the CDR3 is TGTGCCATCAGACCTGGACAGGGTAACACTGAAGCTTTCTTG. The rearrangement uses TRBV10-3 and TRBJ1-1; TRBD1 aligns across 8 bases. Germline CDR1 reads ENHRY; CDR2 reads SYGVKD. Losses at the gene ends were 6 bases for V and 2 bases for J; bases not matched to a gene: 5. The CDR3 extends over 14 amino acids.

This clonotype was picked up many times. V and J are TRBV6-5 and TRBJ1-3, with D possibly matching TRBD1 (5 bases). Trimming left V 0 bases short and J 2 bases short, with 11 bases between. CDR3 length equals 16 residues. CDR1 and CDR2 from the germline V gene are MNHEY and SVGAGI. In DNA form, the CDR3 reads TGTGCCAGCAGTTACTCGAGCGGGGCACCTGGAAACACCATATATTTT. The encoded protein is CASSYSSGAPGNTIYF.

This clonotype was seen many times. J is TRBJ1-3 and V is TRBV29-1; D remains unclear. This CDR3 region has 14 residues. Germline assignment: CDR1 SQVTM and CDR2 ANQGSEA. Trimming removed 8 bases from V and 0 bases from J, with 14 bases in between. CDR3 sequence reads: CSTDSRSSGNTIYF. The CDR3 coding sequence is TGCAGCACCGACTCAAGGTCCTCTGGAAACACCATATATTTT.

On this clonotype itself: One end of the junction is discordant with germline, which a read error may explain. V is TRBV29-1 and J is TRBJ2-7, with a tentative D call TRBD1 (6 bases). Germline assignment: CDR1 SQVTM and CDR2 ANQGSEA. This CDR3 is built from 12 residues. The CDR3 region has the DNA TGCAGTGTGGGGCCAGGGGTCTACGACCAGTACTTC. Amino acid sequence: CSVGPGVYDQYF.

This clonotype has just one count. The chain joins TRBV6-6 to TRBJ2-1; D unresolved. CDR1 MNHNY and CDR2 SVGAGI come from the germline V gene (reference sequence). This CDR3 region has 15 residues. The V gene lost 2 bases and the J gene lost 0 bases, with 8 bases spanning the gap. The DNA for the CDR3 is TGTGCCAGCAGTTACCAGGTGGACTCCTACAATGAGCAGTTCTTC. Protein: CASSYQVDSYNEQFF.

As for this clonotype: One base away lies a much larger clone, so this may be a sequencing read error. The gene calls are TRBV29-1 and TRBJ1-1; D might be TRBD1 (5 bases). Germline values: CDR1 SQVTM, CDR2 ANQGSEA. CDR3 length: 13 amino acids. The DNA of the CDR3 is TGCGGCGTCGTGACAATCCGGGGGACTGAAGCTTTCTTT. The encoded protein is CGVVTIRGTEAFF.

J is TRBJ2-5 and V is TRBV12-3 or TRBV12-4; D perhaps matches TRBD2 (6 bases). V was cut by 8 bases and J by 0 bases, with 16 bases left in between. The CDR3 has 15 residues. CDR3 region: CASSNGGVNQETQYF. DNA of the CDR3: TGTGCCAGCTCTAACGGAGGGGTCAACCAAGAGACCCAGTACTTC.

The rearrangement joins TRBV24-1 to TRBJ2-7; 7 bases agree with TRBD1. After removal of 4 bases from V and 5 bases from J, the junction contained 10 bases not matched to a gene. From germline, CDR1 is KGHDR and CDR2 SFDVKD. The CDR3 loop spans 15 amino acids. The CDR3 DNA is TGTGCCACCAGTGACCGGGACAGCCCATCCCACGAGCAGTACTTC. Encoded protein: CATSDRDSPSHEQYF.

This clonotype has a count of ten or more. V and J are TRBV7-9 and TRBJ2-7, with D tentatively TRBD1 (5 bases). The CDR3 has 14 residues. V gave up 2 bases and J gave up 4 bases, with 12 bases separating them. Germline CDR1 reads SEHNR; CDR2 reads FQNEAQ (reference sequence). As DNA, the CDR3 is TGTGCCAGCAGCTTACCAGGGTTCGTGTACGAGCAGTACTTC. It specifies CASSLPGFVYEQYF.

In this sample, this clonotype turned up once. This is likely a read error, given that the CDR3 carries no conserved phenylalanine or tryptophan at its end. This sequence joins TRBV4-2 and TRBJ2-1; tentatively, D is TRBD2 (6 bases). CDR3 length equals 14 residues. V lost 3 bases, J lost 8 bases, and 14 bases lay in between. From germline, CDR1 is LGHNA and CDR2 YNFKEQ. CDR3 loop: CASSHPGGGDEQFS. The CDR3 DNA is TGTGCCAGCAGCCACCCCGGGGGTGGCGATGAGCAGTTCTCC.